This TCR beta chain emerged from a study of cytomegalovirus exposure and HLA in healthy donors. Overall study results and limits: Association of a missense DCLRE1C variant with TCR beta V- and J-gene trimming was reported in a later analysis. Roughly even sequencing depth across donors was the assumption behind the presence/absence analyses. Later work found that TCR association rates differed between HLA loci; DRB1 had the most and HLA-C the fewest.

CDR1 SGHNT and CDR2 YENEEA come from the germline V gene. The ends lost 4 bases at V and 3 bases at J; junction bases unmatched: 6. CDR3 size: 15 residues. Regarding this clone: Its antigen is currently unknown.

The PCR employed 60 Vbeta primers together with 13 Jbeta primers. This table comes from immunoSEQ multiplex PCR, and its TCRdb copy is limited to in-frame clones, with some not included. The data show about 180,000 clones, approximately 84% seen once. The sample was PBMCs. The chain employs TRBV11-3 and TRBJ1-1, with 9 nucleotides matching TRBD1. The receptor was derived from a young man in good health and CMV-seronegative. The chain's CDR3 is CASSSSQGAHTEAFF. In nucleotides, the CDR3 is TGTGCCAGCAGCTCCTCACAGGGGGCTCACACTGAAGCTTTCTTT.